This entry concerns a single T cell receptor (beta chain). At one boundary the junction diverges from the germline segment, which might be a read error. The data belong to a study of identical twins. From germline, CDR1 is KGHDR and CDR2 SFDVKD. The CDR3 runs to 16 residues. TCRdb re-derived calls from the 5' RACE reads in MiXCR, one entry per CDR3 protein. The sample consists of 200,000 to 250,000 distinct CDR3 sequences, about 7.5% of them appearing once. These data were also filed under a second study, of yellow fever vaccine responses in identical twins.

The source is a woman under 30 in good health. The sample was memory (CD45RO+) T cells sorted from blood. The V and J genes are TRBV24-1 and TRBJ2-7; D tentatively reads TRBD1 or TRBD2 (5 bases each). The CDR3 DNA follows: TGTGCCACCAGTGACCCCCGGGACCCAAGCTCCTACGAGCATTACTTC. Its protein product is CATSDPRDPSSYEHYF.